This T cell receptor beta chain was retrieved from a study of OX40 agonist ivuxolimab in advanced cancers. Sequencing was performed with immunoSEQ multiplex PCR; in TCRdb, only in-frame clones are kept and a portion is missing. The top ten hold more than 0.45% of the sample, which has about 81,000 clones, roughly 91% seen once. The CDR3 loop spans 16 amino acids. CDR1 is SGHRS and CDR2 is YFSETQ in the germline V gene. Trimming removed 0 bases at V and 4 bases at J, with 16 bases between. This sequence originates from an adult with an advanced solid tumor such as melanoma, head and neck, liver or kidney cancer. Sequenced material: CD4+ or CD8+ T cells sorted from blood, taken in a trial of the OX40 agonist ivuxolimab. The chain combines TRBV5-1 with TRBJ2-5; D may correspond to TRBD1 or TRBD2 (6 bases each). Written as DNA, the CDR3 is TGCGCCAGCAGCTTGGCCAAGGGGGGAATAGCAGAGACCCAGTACTTC. Translated: CASSLAKGGIAETQYF.